Listed here are 13 T cell receptor beta chains from one sample, sequenced in a study of shared clonotypes between healthy human individuals. This table comes from immunoSEQ multiplex PCR, and its TCRdb copy is limited to in-frame clones, with some not included. The sample lists over 2,000,000 clones, 80% to 95% occurring once. CD45RO negativity and positive selection for CCR7 defined naive CD8 cells, a population that excluded terminally differentiated effector memory CD45RA+ cells. The sample taken for sequencing was naive CD8+ T cells from PBMCs. These receptors were collected from a young man in good health. Some clones in this sample may be carry-over from other donors' samples.

V usage is TRBV27 and J usage is TRBJ2-1; perhaps D is TRBD1 or TRBD2 (5 bases each). V was pared by 1 base and J by 8 bases, with 15 bases between. Germline-derived CDR1 and CDR2 are MNHEY and SMNVEV (reference sequence). The CDR3 spans 15 residues. In DNA form, the CDR3 reads TGTGCCAGCAGTTTATTGGGCACCGGGGCCCATGAGCAGTTCTTC. It codes for CASSLLGTGAHEQFF.

Concerning this clone itself: Other DNA sequences of this sample code for an identical CDR3. The J gene is TRBJ1-2, the V gene TRBV7-9, with D possibly being TRBD1 (5 bases). V dropped 1 base and J dropped 4 bases, with 10 bases sitting between them. In germline, CDR1 is SEHNR, CDR2 FQNEAQ (reference sequence). The length of the CDR3 is 14 residues. The CDR3 DNA reads TGTGCCAGCAGCTTAGGAGGGGCGGCCTATGGCTACACCTTC. It encodes CASSLGGAAYGYTF.

The V and J genes are TRBV7-2 and TRBJ2-3, with D tentatively TRBD2 (5 bases). The CDR3 is made up of 15 amino acids. CDR1 and CDR2 (germline): SGHTA, FQGNSA. Between the trimmed V and J ends, which lost 3 bases and 2 bases, there was a span of 12 bases. The CDR3 sequence is CASSFWEQITDTQYF. The CDR3 nucleotides are TGTGCCAGCAGCTTTTGGGAGCAGATCACAGATACGCAGTATTTT.

As for this clone: This CDR3 is also generated by other DNA sequences in the sample. J is TRBJ2-7 and V is TRBV11-2, with 8 bases lining up with TRBD1. V gave up 0 bases and J gave up 5 bases; unmatched junction bases: 0. This CDR3 is 13 amino acids long. CDR1 and CDR2 from the germline V gene are SGHAT and FQNNGV. CDR3 DNA: TGTGCCAGCAGCTTAGACAGGGGGCACGAGCAGTACTTC. Residues: CASSLDRGHEQYF.

The CDR3, as DNA: TGTGCCAGCAGCGTACTACAGGGGGCTGAAAACACCATATATTTT. This encodes CASSVLQGAENTIYF. The chain joins TRBV7-9 to TRBJ1-3, with 9 positions matching TRBD1. CDR3 length equals 15 residues. V lost 5 bases, J lost 6 bases, and 8 bases stayed unmatched. The germline CDR1 and CDR2 sequences are SEHNR and FQNEAQ (reference sequence).

The chain is built from TRBV2 and TRBJ2-5, with D maybe TRBD2 (5 bases). The V end lost 2 bases, the J end lost 5 bases, and 18 bases lay between the germline ends. The CDR3 has 16 residues. Germline CDR1 SNHLY, CDR2 FYNNEI. The CDR3 coding sequence is TGTGCCAGCAGTGAAATGGGAACCGGGGTGAAGGAGACCCAGTACTTC. This encodes CASSEMGTGVKETQYF.

V is TRBV6-6 and J is TRBJ2-7, with 12 nucleotides matching TRBD2. Germline V gives CDR1 MNHNY, CDR2 SVGAGI (reference sequence). Unmatched junction bases numbered 10, after V lost 5 bases and J lost 5 bases. The CDR3 runs 16 residues. The DNA of the CDR3 is TGTGCCAGCAGTGTCCTACTAGCGGGGGGCCCCAACGAGCAGTACTTC. This encodes CASSVLLAGGPNEQYF.

This chain joins TRBV27 and TRBJ1-6, with TRBD1 matching 9 bases. The germline CDR1 and CDR2 sequences are MNHEY and SMNVEV (reference sequence). Trimming at V came to 6 bases and at J to 11 bases, leaving 8 bases not matched to a gene. The CDR3 loop spans 14 amino acids. The DNA of the CDR3 is TGTGCCAGCAGCACCACAGGGGGCGCAACACCCCTCCACTTT. Residues: CASSTTGGATPLHF.

The rearrangement links TRBV9 to TRBJ2-3, with 8 bases lining up with TRBD2. Unmatched junction bases numbered 7, after V lost 4 bases and J lost 3 bases. Per germline, CDR1 SGDLS and CDR2 YYNGEE. This CDR3 is 15 amino acids long. CDR3 sequence (DNA): TGTGCCAGCAGCTCAGACGGGACTAGGACAGATACGCAGTATTTT. Amino acid sequence: CASSSDGTRTDTQYF.

The chain employs TRBV9 and TRBJ2-3; possibly TRBD2 for D (5 bases). Germline V CDR1 and CDR2: SGDLS, YYNGEE. V lost 5 bases and J 2 bases, leaving 12 bases between the germline ends. The CDR3 consists of 14 residues. CDR3 nucleotide sequence: TGTGCCAGCAGGAAGTACGGGGTCACAGATACGCAGTATTTT. Amino acids: CASRKYGVTDTQYF.

This rearrangement joins TRBV25-1 to TRBJ2-7, with 10 bases matching TRBD2. This CDR3 contains 16 residues. Germline V gives CDR1 MGHDK, CDR2 SYGVNS. The junction had 10 bases not matched to a gene; V was cut back by 2 bases and J by 6 bases. CDR3: CASSEGLAGAFGEQYF. CDR3 bases: TGTGCCAGCAGTGAAGGCCTAGCGGGAGCTTTTGGCGAGCAGTACTTC.

This chain links TRBV18 with TRBJ2-3; D not resolved. Trimming pared 3 bases from V and 2 bases from J, leaving 12 bases between. The CDR3 loop spans 15 amino acids. Per the germline V gene, CDR1 is KGHSH and CDR2 is LQKENI. Written as DNA, the CDR3 is TGTGCCAGCTCACCCTCGGCCAGCTACACAGATACGCAGTATTTT. This translates into CASSPSASYTDTQYF.

The chain employs TRBV27 and TRBJ1-1, with D hard to call. V was pared by 2 bases and J by 1 base, with 8 bases between. From germline, CDR1 is MNHEY and CDR2 SMNVEV (reference sequence). This CDR3 comprises 14 residues. CDR3 sequence: CASSLKIGNTEAFF. CDR3 DNA: TGTGCCAGCAGTTTAAAAATCGGGAACACTGAAGCTTTCTTT.